This T cell receptor (beta chain) originates from a study of vaccination effects on CD4 cells after COVID-19. Whole-study context: Every participant took two doses of the BNT162b2 or mRNA-1273 vaccine.

Trimming cost V 7 bases and J 1 base, with 10 bases left between them. The CDR3 has 13 residues. Germline V lookup: CDR1 SNHLY, CDR2 FYNNEI. Note on this clone: The antigen remains undetermined.

Prior to sequencing, the ViraFEST assay stimulated PBMC with viral peptide pools, which expanded the antigen-specific CD4+ T cells. The culture ran for approximately 11 days before CD4+ T cells were isolated. Testing of the vaccine recipients showed negative nucleocapsid antibodies and no prior SARS-CoV-2 infection. Every well housed two million PBMC, which grew in culture alongside 8.5 to 10 IU/ml IL-2 and approximately 10 ug/ml peptides. Days 3 and 7 were when half the medium was replaced with IL-2 medium. Here immunoSEQ multiplex PCR was the method, and the copy in TCRdb shows in-frame clones only, minus some. This sample has some 59,000 clones, with 80% to 85% found just once.

Here the sequenced sample was CD4+ T cells from PBMCs cultured with HCoV-229E spike peptides, taken before COVID-19 vaccination. The sequence was obtained from a human donor who received a COVID-19 vaccine. The J gene is TRBJ1-1, the V gene TRBV2; D ambiguous. Here the CDR3 DNA reads TGTGCCAGCATCACAAACAAGAACACTGAAGCTTTCTTT. This encodes CASITNKNTEAFF.